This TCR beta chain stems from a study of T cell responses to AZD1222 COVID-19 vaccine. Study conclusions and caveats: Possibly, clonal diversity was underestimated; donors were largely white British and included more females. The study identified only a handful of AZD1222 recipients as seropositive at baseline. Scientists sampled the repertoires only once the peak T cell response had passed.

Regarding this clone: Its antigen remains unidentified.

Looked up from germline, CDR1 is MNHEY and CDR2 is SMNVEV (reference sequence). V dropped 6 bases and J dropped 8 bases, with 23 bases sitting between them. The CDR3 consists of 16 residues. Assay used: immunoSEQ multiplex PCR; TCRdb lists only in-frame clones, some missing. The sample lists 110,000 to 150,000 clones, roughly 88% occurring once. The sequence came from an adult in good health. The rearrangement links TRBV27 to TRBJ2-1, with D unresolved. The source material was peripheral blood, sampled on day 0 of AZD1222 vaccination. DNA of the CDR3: TGTGCCAGCAGCCGAGACACGCCTAGTCGTATGCATGAGCAGTTCTTC. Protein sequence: CASSRDTPSRMHEQFF.